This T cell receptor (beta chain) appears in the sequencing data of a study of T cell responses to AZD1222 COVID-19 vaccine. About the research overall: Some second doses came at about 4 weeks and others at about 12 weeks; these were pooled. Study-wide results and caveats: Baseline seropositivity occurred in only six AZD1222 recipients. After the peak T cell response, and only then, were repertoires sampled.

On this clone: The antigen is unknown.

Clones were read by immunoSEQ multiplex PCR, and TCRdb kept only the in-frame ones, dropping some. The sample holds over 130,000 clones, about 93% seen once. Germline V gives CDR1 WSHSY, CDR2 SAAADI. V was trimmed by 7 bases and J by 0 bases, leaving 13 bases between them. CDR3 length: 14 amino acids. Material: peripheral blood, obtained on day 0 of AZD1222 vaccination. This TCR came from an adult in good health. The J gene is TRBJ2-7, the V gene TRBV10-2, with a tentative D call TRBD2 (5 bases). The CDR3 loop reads CASKAGLSSYEQYF. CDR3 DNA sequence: TGCGCCAGCAAGGCGGGCCTCAGCTCCTACGAGCAGTACTTC.